This T cell receptor (beta chain) is from a study of graft-versus-host responses after intestinal transplantation. Sequenced by immunoSEQ multiplex PCR; TCRdb stores in-frame clones only, minus some. The sample includes about 41,000 clones, approximately 95% of them seen just once. The V end was cut by 4 bases, the J end by 6 bases, with 4 bases between. The CDR3 length is 10 residues. Germline V gene sequence: CDR1 SQVTM, CDR2 ANQGSEA. Worth noting for this clone: Its cognate antigen is unknown.

This chain connects TRBV29-1 to TRBJ2-1; the D is unclear. This clonotype was sampled from a human donor who was the organ donor for an intestinal transplant. The sample consisted of unstimulated CD8+ T cells sorted from spleen or lymph node cells, taken before transplant. CDR3 DNA sequence: TGCAGCGTTGTAGGCAATGAGCAGTTCTTC. This encodes CSVVGNEQFF.